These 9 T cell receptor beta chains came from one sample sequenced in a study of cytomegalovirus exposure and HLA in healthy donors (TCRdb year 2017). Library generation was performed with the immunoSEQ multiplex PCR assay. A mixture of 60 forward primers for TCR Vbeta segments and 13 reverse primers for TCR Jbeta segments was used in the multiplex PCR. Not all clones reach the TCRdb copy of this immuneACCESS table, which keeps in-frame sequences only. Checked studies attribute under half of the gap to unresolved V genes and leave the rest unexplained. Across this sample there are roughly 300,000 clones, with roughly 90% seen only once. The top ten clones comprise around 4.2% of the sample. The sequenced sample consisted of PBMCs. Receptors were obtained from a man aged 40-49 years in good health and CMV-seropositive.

CDR3 DNA sequence: TGTGCCAGCAGTCCACGGGACACTTCGCAGTACTTC. This sequence encodes CASSPRDTSQYF. This chain links TRBV6-6 with TRBJ2-5; maybe TRBD1 (6 bases). V gave up 5 bases and J gave up 11 bases, with 15 bases separating them. The CDR3 is 12 amino acids. CDR1 is MNHNY, CDR2 SVGAGI, per germline (reference sequence).

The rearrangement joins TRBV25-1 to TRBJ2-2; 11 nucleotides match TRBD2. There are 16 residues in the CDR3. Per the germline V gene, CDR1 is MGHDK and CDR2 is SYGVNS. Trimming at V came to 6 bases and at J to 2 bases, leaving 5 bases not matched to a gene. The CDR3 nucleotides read TGTGCCAGCAGCCCTGGGACTAGCGGAAACACCGGGGAGCTGTTTTTT. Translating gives CASSPGTSGNTGELFF.

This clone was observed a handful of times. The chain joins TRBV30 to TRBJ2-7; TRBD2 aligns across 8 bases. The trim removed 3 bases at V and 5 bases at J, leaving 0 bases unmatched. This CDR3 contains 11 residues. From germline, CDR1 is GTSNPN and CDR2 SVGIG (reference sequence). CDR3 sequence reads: CAWSGRDEQYF. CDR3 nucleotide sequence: TGTGCCTGGAGCGGGAGGGACGAGCAGTACTTC.

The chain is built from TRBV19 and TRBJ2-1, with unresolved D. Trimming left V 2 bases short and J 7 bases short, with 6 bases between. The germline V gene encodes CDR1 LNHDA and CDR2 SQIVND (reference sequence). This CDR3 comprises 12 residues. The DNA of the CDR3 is TGTGCCAGTAGTATATGGGCGAATGAGCAGTTCTTC. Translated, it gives CASSIWANEQFF.

For the CDR3, the DNA is TGTGCCAGCAGCTTGGGCAGGGACAATGAGCAGTTCTTC. This codes for CASSLGRDNEQFF. This chain links TRBV13 with TRBJ2-1; D perhaps matches TRBD1 (5 bases). Germline V gene data show CDR1 as PRHDT and CDR2 as FYEKMQ (reference sequence). V was clipped by 3 bases and J by 5 bases, with 8 bases between them. This CDR3 comprises 13 residues.

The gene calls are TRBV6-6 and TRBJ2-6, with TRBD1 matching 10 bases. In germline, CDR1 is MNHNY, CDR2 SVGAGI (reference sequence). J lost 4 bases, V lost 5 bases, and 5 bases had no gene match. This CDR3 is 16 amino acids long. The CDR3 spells CASSPGQGSGANVLTF. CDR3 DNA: TGTGCCAGCAGTCCGGGACAGGGGTCCGGGGCCAACGTCCTGACTTTC.

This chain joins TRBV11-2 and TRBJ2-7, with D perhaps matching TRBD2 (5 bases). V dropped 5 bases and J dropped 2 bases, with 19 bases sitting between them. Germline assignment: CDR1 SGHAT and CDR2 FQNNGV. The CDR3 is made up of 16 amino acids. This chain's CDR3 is CASSPIGPAETYEQYF. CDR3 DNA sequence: TGTGCCAGCAGCCCCATCGGACCAGCGGAGACCTACGAGCAGTACTTC.

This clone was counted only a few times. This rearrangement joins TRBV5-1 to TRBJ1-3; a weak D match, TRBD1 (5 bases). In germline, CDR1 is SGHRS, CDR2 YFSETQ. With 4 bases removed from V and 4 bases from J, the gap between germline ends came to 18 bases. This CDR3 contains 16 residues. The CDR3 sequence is CASSGGALTAGNTIYF. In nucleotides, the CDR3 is TGCGCCAGCAGCGGTGGGGCACTGACAGCCGGAAACACCATATATTTT.

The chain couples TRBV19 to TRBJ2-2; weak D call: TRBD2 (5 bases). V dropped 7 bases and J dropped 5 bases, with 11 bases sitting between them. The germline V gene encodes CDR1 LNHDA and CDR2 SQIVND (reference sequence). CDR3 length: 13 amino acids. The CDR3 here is CASTHGGTGELFF. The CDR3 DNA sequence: TGTGCCAGTACCCACGGCGGGACCGGGGAGCTGTTTTTT.